Sequencing of this T cell receptor beta chain was carried out in a study of blood T cell repertoires in COVID-19. Original handling: Using reference gene primer amplification, nucleated cell counts were estimated. Clones were sequenced by immunoSEQ multiplex PCR, and TCRdb holds only the in-frame ones, with some missing. That table gives V, J and clone size, and the DNA gave D and trimming. Of 250,000 or so clones listed, approximately 85% are singletons. The sequence was collected from a woman aged 50 to 65 who had recovered from COVID-19. The sample consisted of PBMCs or T cells enriched from blood (not recorded which).

The CDR3 DNA sequence: TGTGCCAGCAGCTTTGTGGGCAGAGGGACAGATACGCAGTATTTT. This translates into CASSFVGRGTDTQYF. The genes are TRBV5-6 and TRBJ2-3; D might be TRBD2 (5 bases). The CDR3 is 15 amino acids. Trimming took off 2 bases at V and 3 bases at J, with 13 bases between the two ends. Germline-derived CDR1 and CDR2 are SGHDT and YYEEEE. The complete variable domain, with remaining parts taken from reference TRBV5-6 and TRBJ2-3, reads DAGVTQSPTHLIKTRGQQVTLRCSPKSGHDTVSWYQQALGQGPQFIFQYYEEEERQRGNFPDRFSGHQFPNYSSELNVNALLLGDSALYLCASSFVGRGTDTQYFGPGTRLTVL.